These 32 T cell receptor beta chains share one sample of origin, sequenced in a study of OX40 agonist ivuxolimab in advanced cancers. The method was immunoSEQ multiplex PCR; TCRdb's version includes in-frame clones alone and lacks a portion of them. The data contain around 65,000 clones, 80% to 95% of them singletons. The source was CD4+ or CD8+ T cells sorted from blood, collected in a trial of the OX40 agonist ivuxolimab. The receptors stem from an adult with an advanced solid tumor such as melanoma, head and neck, liver or kidney cancer.

The rearrangement links TRBV6-5 to TRBJ1-5, with TRBD1 matching over 7 bases. With 6 bases clipped from V and 0 bases from J, the junction kept 5 bases outside the gene matches. CDR1 MNHEY and CDR2 SVGAGI come from the germline V gene. The CDR3 runs 15 residues. Written as DNA, the CDR3 is TGTGCCAGCAGAAAGACAGGGAATAGCAATCAGCCCCAGCATTTT. Encoded protein: CASRKTGNSNQPQHF.

The V and J genes are TRBV27 and TRBJ2-1, with D perhaps TRBD2 (6 bases). Trimming stripped 0 bases from V and 0 bases from J, with 15 bases between. CDR1 and CDR2 from the germline V gene are MNHEY and SMNVEV (reference sequence). CDR3 size: 18 residues. The CDR3 spells CASSLSPLAASSYNEQFF. The CDR3 DNA sequence: TGTGCCAGCAGTTTATCTCCCTTAGCGGCAAGCTCCTACAATGAGCAGTTCTTC.

A single count supports this clone. The chain recombines TRBV15 with TRBJ1-5, with D uncertain. Deletions cut 0 bases from V and 7 bases from J, with 16 bases between. Looked up from germline, CDR1 is LNHNV and CDR2 is YYDKDF (reference sequence). The CDR3 contains 16 residues. The DNA of the CDR3 is TGTGCCACCAGCAGAGATGCTAAGGTAATGCGCCAGCCCCAGCATTTT. Protein: CATSRDAKVMRQPQHF.

V is TRBV12-5 and J is TRBJ1-3; no definite D call. CDR1 is LGHNT, CDR2 FRNRAP, per germline. The CDR3 contains 15 residues. Trimming removed 6 bases at V and 0 bases at J, with 12 bases between. Here the CDR3 reads CASGGADVSGNTIYF. The CDR3 DNA reads as TGTGCTAGTGGCGGCGCGGATGTCTCTGGAAACACCATATATTTT.

The rearrangement links TRBV12-5 to TRBJ2-5, with no clear D. CDR1 LGHNT and CDR2 FRNRAP come from the germline V gene. The CDR3 consists of 13 residues. The V gene lost 6 bases and the J gene lost 4 bases, with 12 bases spanning the gap. The CDR3 loop is CASGPASPETQYF. The DNA of the CDR3 is TGTGCTAGTGGGCCCGCATCGCCAGAGACCCAGTACTTC.

The V call is TRBV19, the J call TRBJ1-1; 9 nucleotides match TRBD1. Trimming took 6 bases from V and 5 from J; bases not matched to a gene: 7. Per the germline V gene, CDR1 is LNHDA and CDR2 is SQIVND (reference sequence). CDR3 length equals 14 residues. CDR3 residues: CASSLTGGETEAFF. CDR3 bases: TGTGCCAGTAGCTTGACAGGGGGGGAGACTGAAGCTTTCTTT.

The genes are TRBV9 and TRBJ1-1; D gene uncertain. The CDR3 runs 16 residues. The V and J ends lost 6 bases and 1 base respectively, with 19 bases between them. In germline, CDR1 is SGDLS, CDR2 YYNGEE. The CDR3 DNA reads as TGTGCCAGCACCCCAGACGGAGGCCAACCGAACACTGAAGCTTTCTTT. Protein: CASTPDGGQPNTEAFF. Using reference TRBV9 and TRBJ1-1 for the parts outside the CDR3, the full variable domain is DSGVTQTPKHLITATGQRVTLRCSPRSGDLSVYWYQQSLDQGLQFLIQYYNGEERAKGNILERFSAQQFPDLHSELNLSSLELGDSALYFCASTPDGGQPNTEAFFGQGTRLTVV.

J is TRBJ1-4 and V is TRBV4-1; D is perhaps TRBD1 (5 bases). CDR3 length equals 16 residues. Trimming left V 0 bases short and J 8 bases short, with 16 bases between. Germline loops: CDR1 MGHRA, CDR2 YSYEKL. This CDR3 reads CASSQDDGREDEKLFF. The CDR3, as DNA: TGCGCCAGCAGCCAAGATGACGGCAGGGAGGACGAAAAACTGTTTTTT.

This rearrangement joins TRBV19 to TRBJ2-7; unclear D gene. The CDR3 loop spans 15 amino acids. Trimming removed 1 base from V and 2 bases from J, with 12 bases in between. The germline gives CDR1 LNHDA, CDR2 SQIVND (reference sequence). The chain's CDR3 is CASSIAWTATYEQYF. The CDR3 bases are TGTGCCAGTAGTATAGCCTGGACGGCTACCTACGAGCAGTACTTC. The full variable domain, in which reference TRBV19 and TRBJ2-7 provide the parts outside the CDR3, is DGGITQSPKYLFRKEGQNVTLSCEQNLNHDAMYWYRQDPGQGLRLIYYSQIVNDFQKGDIAEGYSVSREKKESFPLTVTSAQKNPTAFYLCASSIAWTATYEQYFGPGTRLTVT.

CDR3 bases: TGTGCCAGCAGCTTCCGAGACTCTGGAAACACCATATATTTT. This gives the protein CASSFRDSGNTIYF. This chain links TRBV7-2 with TRBJ1-3; D unclear. The CDR3 covers 14 residues. V was cut by 3 bases and J by 0 bases, with 6 bases left in between. Germline assignment: CDR1 SGHTA and CDR2 FQGNSA.

The V and J genes are TRBV27 and TRBJ1-4, with a weak D call TRBD1 (5 bases). Trimming took 5 bases from V and 3 from J, leaving 10 bases between them. Per the germline V gene, CDR1 is MNHEY and CDR2 is SMNVEV (reference sequence). The CDR3 runs 14 residues. The CDR3 DNA reads as TGTGCCAGCAGTCCAGGGACTTCTAATGAAAAACTGTTTTTT. Translated, it gives CASSPGTSNEKLFF. Supplemented by reference TRBV27 and TRBJ1-4, the full variable domain reads EAQVTQNPRYLITVTGKKLTVTCSQNMNHEYMSWYRQDPGLGLRQIYYSMNVEVTDKGDVPEGYKVSRKEKRNFPLILESPSPNQTSLYFCASSPGTSNEKLFFGSGTQLSVL.

Comments on this clone: Other DNA sequences in the same sample also yield this CDR3. This chain connects TRBV9 to TRBJ2-5; D may be TRBD1 or TRBD2 (5 bases each). Germline values: CDR1 SGDLS, CDR2 YYNGEE. V lost 0 bases, J lost 1 base, and 7 bases lay in between. This CDR3 is built from 14 residues. As DNA, the CDR3 is TGTGCCAGCAGCGTAGCTGGGGGCCAAGAGACCCAGTACTTC. It is translated as CASSVAGGQETQYF.

This chain uses TRBV27 with TRBJ1-1, with D possibly TRBD1 on 6 matching bases. V lost 6 bases, J lost 0 bases, and 11 bases lay in between. Germline-derived CDR1 and CDR2 are MNHEY and SMNVEV (reference sequence). The CDR3 sequence is 14 residues long. In DNA form, the CDR3 reads TGTGCCAGCAGAGACGGGGGCGTGAACACTGAAGCTTTCTTT. It is translated as CASRDGGVNTEAFF.

The chain combines TRBV5-1 with TRBJ1-4; TRBD1 matches 9 bases. V lost 4 bases, J lost 5 bases, and 9 bases stayed unmatched. The CDR3 runs to 16 residues. CDR1 is SGHRS and CDR2 is YFSETQ in the germline V gene. The chain's CDR3 is CASSHRPDRGNEKLFF. The CDR3 DNA reads as TGCGCCAGCAGCCACAGACCAGACAGGGGGAATGAAAAACTGTTTTTT.

The chain uses TRBV15 and TRBJ2-7, with 10 bases lining up with TRBD2. This CDR3 contains 16 residues. The V and J ends lost 8 bases and 5 bases, in that order; junction bases with no gene match: 15. The germline V gene encodes CDR1 LNHNV and CDR2 YYDKDF (reference sequence). The CDR3 here is CATAEPGLAFGDEQYF. The CDR3, as DNA: TGTGCCACCGCTGAACCGGGACTAGCGTTTGGGGACGAGCAGTACTTC.

The chain has TRBV30 and TRBJ2-3; D is possibly TRBD2 (6 bases). The CDR3 has 13 amino acids. The germline V and J ends were trimmed by 2 bases and 7 bases, with 13 bases remaining between them. Germline V lookup: CDR1 GTSNPN, CDR2 SVGIG (reference sequence). The CDR3 DNA reads as TGTGCCTGGAGTCGCGGGGTGGACTATACGCAGTATTTT. Translating it yields CAWSRGVDYTQYF.

The DNA of the CDR3 is TGTGCTTGCTCGTGGGGGATAAGCTCTGGAAACACCATATATTTT. Its translation: CACSWGISSGNTIYF. This rearrangement joins TRBV12-5 to TRBJ1-3; D perhaps matches TRBD1 (5 bases). V was shortened by 11 bases and J by 0 bases, with 17 bases between the two germline ends. This CDR3 spans 15 amino acids. The V gene's germline CDR1 is LGHNT and CDR2 FRNRAP.

This chain joins TRBV4-1 and TRBJ2-5, with 9 bases identical to TRBD1. The V and J ends lost 4 bases and 2 bases, in that order; junction bases with no gene match: 8. CDR3 size: 16 residues. Germline loops: CDR1 MGHRA, CDR2 YSYEKL. The CDR3 here is CASSPKGTGSQETQYF. CDR3 in DNA: TGCGCCAGCAGCCCAAAAGGGACAGGGAGTCAAGAGACCCAGTACTTC.

CDR3 amino acids: CASGPRGGWSPLHF. The CDR3 nucleotides are TGTGCCAGCGGCCCCAGGGGGGGTTGGTCACCCCTCCACTTT. The chain joins TRBV25-1 to TRBJ1-6, with 7 bases aligning to TRBD1. This CDR3 has 14 amino acids. Germline trimming cut 8 bases from V and 10 bases from J; bases unmatched to any gene: 11. The germline CDR1 and CDR2 sequences are MGHDK and SYGVNS.

This clone occurred once. The J gene is TRBJ1-4, the V gene TRBV28; D remains ambiguous. Germline V gene data show CDR1 as MDHEN and CDR2 as SYDVKM. V was clipped by 5 bases and J by 0 bases, with 25 bases between them. The CDR3 runs 20 residues. The CDR3 bases are TGTGCCAGCAGTGGGCCGGGGAGGGAGAGGATACTTGCAACTAATGAAAAACTGTTTTTT. Translated, it gives CASSGPGRERILATNEKLFF.

The chain has TRBV4-1 and TRBJ1-5; perhaps TRBD1 as D (5 bases). Trimming took 4 bases from V and 8 from J, leaving 12 bases between them. The CDR3 spans 13 residues. Germline values: CDR1 MGHRA, CDR2 YSYEKL. As DNA, the CDR3 is TGCGCCAGCAGCCTGGCTGTGGGGGAGCCCCAGCATTTT. It is translated as CASSLAVGEPQHF.

This clone was detected only once. V and J are TRBV27 and TRBJ2-1; D is possibly TRBD2 (6 bases). CDR3 length: 13 residues. The germline V gene has CDR1 MNHEY and CDR2 SMNVEV (reference sequence). With 5 bases removed from V and 6 bases from J, the gap between germline ends came to 11 bases. Written as DNA, the CDR3 is TGTGCCAGCAGTCCGGAGGGGCGCAATGAGCAGTTCTTC. Its protein product is CASSPEGRNEQFF.

The chain is built from TRBV5-7 and TRBJ2-7; D is unresolved. TRBV5-7 counts as an open reading frame of uncertain function. This CDR3 contains 10 residues. V was cut by 2 bases and J by 12 bases, with 9 bases left in between. This CDR3 is CASSFWSGYF. CDR3 DNA: TGTGCCAGCAGCTTTTGGTCCGGGTACTTC.

The chain joins TRBV21-1 to TRBJ2-2; no check of the table's D call, TRBD2, against the DNA was made. TRBV21-1 is labeled a pseudogene. This CDR3 is built from 17 residues. The CDR3 reads CASSTRTSGQYTGELFF. The DNA of the CDR3 is TGTGCCAGCAGCACCAGGACTAGCGGTCAATACACCGGGGAGCTGTTTTTT.

The chain recombines TRBV5-1 with TRBJ2-7, with a possible D match to TRBD2 (7 bases). CDR3 length: 15 residues. The ends were cut back, 8 bases at V and 3 bases at J, with 21 bases in the middle. Germline V gene sequence: CDR1 SGHRS, CDR2 YFSETQ. The CDR3 spells CASSGEGESGYEQYF. The CDR3 DNA reads TGCGCCAGTTCAGGGGAGGGGGAGTCGGGCTACGAGCAGTACTTC.

This rearrangement joins TRBV5-6 to TRBJ1-1, with 7 positions matching TRBD1. The CDR3 loop spans 13 amino acids. Germline lookup yields CDR1 SGHDT and CDR2 YYEEEE. Losses at the gene ends were 2 bases for V and 5 bases for J; bases not matched to a gene: 3. DNA for the CDR3: TGTGCCAGCAGCTTCTACAGGGGTACTGAAGCTTTCTTT. Amino acids: CASSFYRGTEAFF.

The chain joins TRBV27 to TRBJ2-2; D assignment may be TRBD1 or TRBD2 (5 bases each). V was trimmed by 2 bases and J by 3 bases, leaving 13 bases between them. The CDR3 is 16 amino acids. Germline lookup yields CDR1 MNHEY and CDR2 SMNVEV (reference sequence). The CDR3 coding sequence is TGTGCCAGCAGTTTAGGCATCAGGGAGCACACCGGGGAGCTGTTTTTT. As protein: CASSLGIREHTGELFF.

This rearrangement joins TRBV5-1 to TRBJ2-5; 7 bases match TRBD1. The CDR3 consists of 14 residues. Germline CDR1 SGHRS, CDR2 YFSETQ. The V segment lost 5 bases and the J segment 4 bases; nucleotides outside the gene matches: 8. The CDR3 sequence is CASRPGQALETQYF. In DNA form, the CDR3 reads TGCGCCAGCAGACCCGGACAGGCTTTAGAGACCCAGTACTTC.

The chain couples TRBV27 to TRBJ2-7, with D possibly TRBD1 on 5 matching bases. CDR1 is MNHEY, CDR2 SMNVEV, per germline (reference sequence). Between the trimmed V and J ends, which lost 1 base and 7 bases, there was a span of 11 bases. The CDR3 is made up of 13 amino acids. The chain's CDR3 is CASSLLGSGEQYF. CDR3 nucleotide sequence: TGTGCCAGCAGTTTATTGGGTTCAGGGGAGCAGTACTTC.

This clone was recorded only once. The chain combines TRBV7-7 with TRBJ1-3; D gene ambiguous. V was cut by 1 base and J by 0 bases, with 10 bases left in between. Looked up from germline, CDR1 is SSHAT and CDR2 is FNYEAQ (reference sequence). CDR3 length equals 16 residues. Written as DNA, the CDR3 is TGTGCCAGCAGCTTAGGGCCGGGCGTCTCTGGAAACACCATATATTTT. This sequence encodes CASSLGPGVSGNTIYF.

The chain employs TRBV7-9 and TRBJ1-5; D call uncertain. CDR1 is SEHNR and CDR2 is FQNEAQ in the germline V gene (reference sequence). This CDR3 contains 13 residues. The V end lost 4 bases, the J end lost 0 bases, and 4 bases lay between the germline ends. CDR3 residues: CASSSYSNQPQHF. The DNA of the CDR3 is TGTGCCAGCAGCTCCTATAGCAATCAGCCCCAGCATTTT. Together with reference TRBV7-9 and TRBJ1-5, the CDR3 gives the full variable domain: DTGVSQNPRHKITKRGQNVTFRCDPISEHNRLYWYRQTLGQGPEFLTYFQNEAQLEKSRLLSDRFSAERPKGSFSTLEIQRTEQGDSAMYLCASSSYSNQPQHFGDGTRLSIL.

The chain joins TRBV6-1 to TRBJ1-2; no clear D. V lost 4 bases and J lost 4, with 13 bases in between. This CDR3 has 14 residues. Looked up from germline, CDR1 is MNHNS and CDR2 is SASEGT. CDR3 loop: CASSAYSQLYGYTF. The CDR3 DNA follows: TGTGCCAGCAGTGCCTACAGCCAACTCTATGGCTACACCTTC.